What follows is one TCR beta chain and its context. Its antigen is unknown. These data come from a study of T cell responses to AZD1222 COVID-19 vaccine. The repertoire was sequenced with immunoSEQ multiplex PCR; TCRdb's copy has only in-frame clones and lacks some. The data contain under 150,000 clones, around 92% of them singletons. This CDR3 is built from 16 residues. Second-dose timings of about 4 or about 12 weeks were pooled. The study's findings and limits: Unmutated variant regions are reportedly the target of nearly half of TCRs that are spike-specific. Most donors were white British, females outnumbered males, and clonal diversity was possibly underestimated.

V and J are TRBV12-2 and TRBJ1-5. TRBV12-2 is flagged as a pseudogene. The specimen comprised peripheral blood, sampled 28 days after the second AZD1222 dose. The sequence was obtained from an adult who received the AZD1222 COVID-19 vaccine. The CDR3, as DNA: TGTGCAAGTCGCTTAGCTGATGGGGACTTCAATCAGCCCCAGCATTTT. This codes for CASRLADGDFNQPQHF.